The rows below give T cell receptor beta chains drawn from one sample of a study of T cells after posttransplantation cyclophosphamide. Libraries were prepared by immunoSEQ multiplex PCR; TCRdb keeps only in-frame clonotypes and omits some of them. The sample contains 51,000 or so clones, 90% to 95% of which appear only once. Sequencing was carried out using PBMCs. Receptors were obtained from a woman aged 30 to 39 in good health and a related stem cell transplant donor. The CDR3 runs from the conserved cysteine through the conserved F or W. The order of the fields is D gene, V gene, clone size, J gene, CDR3 protein, CDR3 DNA. A D gene is named only where the DNA matches it firmly. A clone size is listed for some rows: how often the clone was seen (once, few, many), or a class if it is expanded.

d_call: NA
v_call: TRBV5-8
clone_size: NA
j_call: TRBJ1-4
cdr3_aa: CASSLDTLREKLFF
cdr3_nt: TGTGCCAGCAGCTTAGACACCCTTCGAGAAAAACTGTTTTTT

d_call: NA
v_call: TRBV6-4
clone_size: few
j_call: TRBJ1-4
cdr3_aa: CASSDGSGTNEKLFF
cdr3_nt: TGTGCCAGCAGTGACGGGTCGGGGACTAATGAAAAACTGTTTTTT

d_call: TRBD1
v_call: TRBV7-9
clone_size: NA
j_call: TRBJ1-1
cdr3_aa: CASSLVPGGTEAFF
cdr3_nt: TGTGCCAGCAGCCTCGTGCCAGGGGGCACTGAAGCTTTCTTT

d_call: TRBD2
v_call: TRBV11-2
clone_size: NA
j_call: TRBJ2-1
cdr3_aa: CASSPSGAYNEQFF
cdr3_nt: TGTGCCAGCAGCCCCAGCGGGGCATACAATGAGCAGTTCTTC

d_call: TRBD1
v_call: TRBV4-3
clone_size: few
j_call: TRBJ2-5
cdr3_aa: CASSQETGGAETQYF
cdr3_nt: TGCGCCAGCAGCCAAGAGACAGGGGGGGCAGAGACCCAGTACTTC

d_call: NA
v_call: TRBV6-5
clone_size: NA
j_call: TRBJ1-1
cdr3_aa: CASSYSPVYTEAFF
cdr3_nt: TGTGCCAGCAGTTACTCGCCGGTGTACACTGAAGCTTTCTTT

d_call: TRBD1
v_call: TRBV15
clone_size: few
j_call: TRBJ2-2
cdr3_aa: CATSRGTGNTGELFF
cdr3_nt: TGTGCCACCAGCAGAGGGACAGGGAACACCGGGGAGCTGTTTTTT

d_call: NA
v_call: TRBV5-6
clone_size: NA
j_call: TRBJ1-4
cdr3_aa: CASSLFESGPTNEKLFF
cdr3_nt: TGTGCCAGCAGCTTGTTCGAGTCAGGCCCAACTAATGAAAAACTGTTTTTT

d_call: TRBD1
v_call: TRBV18
clone_size: NA
j_call: TRBJ1-1
cdr3_aa: CASSLSGQGMNTEAFF
cdr3_nt: TGTGCCAGCTCACTGTCGGGACAGGGCATGAACACTGAAGCTTTCTTT

d_call: NA
v_call: TRBV7-8
clone_size: NA
j_call: TRBJ2-1
cdr3_aa: CASSSRRGRSYNEQFF
cdr3_nt: TGTGCCAGCAGCTCCCGTCGGGGTAGGTCCTACAATGAGCAGTTCTTC

d_call: TRBD1
v_call: TRBV2
clone_size: NA
j_call: TRBJ1-1
cdr3_aa: CASSGDSTWAFF
cdr3_nt: TGTGCCAGCAGCGGGGACAGCACCTGGGCTTTCTTT

d_call: NA
v_call: TRBV19
clone_size: NA
j_call: TRBJ1-3
cdr3_aa: CASSISSADFYSGNTIYF
cdr3_nt: TGTGCCAGTAGTATAAGCTCCGCGGATTTTTACTCTGGAAACACCATATATTTT

d_call: TRBD1
v_call: TRBV9
clone_size: NA
j_call: TRBJ1-3
cdr3_aa: CASSPGTGGNTIYF
cdr3_nt: TGTGCCAGCAGCCCCGGGACAGGAGGAAACACCATATATTTT

d_call: TRBD2
v_call: TRBV7-2
clone_size: NA
j_call: TRBJ2-3
cdr3_aa: CASSLVNSGGAGDTQYF
cdr3_nt: TGTGCCAGCAGCTTAGTCAATAGCGGGGGAGCTGGAGATACGCAGTATTTT

d_call: TRBD1
v_call: TRBV25-1
clone_size: NA
j_call: TRBJ1-4
cdr3_aa: CASSEIGDSEKLFF
cdr3_nt: TGTGCCAGCAGTGAAATTGGGGACAGTGAAAAACTGTTTTTT

d_call: NA
v_call: TRBV28
clone_size: NA
j_call: TRBJ1-1
cdr3_aa: CASTVTPMNTEAFF
cdr3_nt: TGTGCCAGCACCGTGACACCGATGAACACTGAAGCTTTCTTT

d_call: NA
v_call: TRBV7-2
clone_size: NA
j_call: TRBJ1-5
cdr3_aa: CASSDLQEFNQPQHF
cdr3_nt: TGTGCCAGCAGCGACCTACAGGAGTTCAATCAGCCCCAGCATTTT

d_call: TRBD1
v_call: TRBV9
clone_size: once
j_call: TRBJ1-5
cdr3_aa: CASSPGTVNQPQHF
cdr3_nt: TGTGCCAGCAGCCCTGGGACAGTCAATCAGCCCCAGCATTTT

d_call: TRBD2
v_call: TRBV4-2
clone_size: NA
j_call: TRBJ2-5
cdr3_aa: CASSRGASGLGGETQYF
cdr3_nt: TGTGCCAGCAGCCGGGGAGCTAGCGGGCTGGGGGGAGAGACCCAGTACTTC

d_call: TRBD1
v_call: TRBV9
clone_size: NA
j_call: TRBJ2-5
cdr3_aa: CASSAHRGPETQYF
cdr3_nt: TGTGCCAGCAGCGCCCACAGGGGCCCAGAGACCCAGTACTTC

d_call: TRBD1
v_call: TRBV5-6
clone_size: NA
j_call: TRBJ2-7
cdr3_aa: CASSLGFGTGTLSYEQYF
cdr3_nt: TGTGCCAGCAGCTTGGGTTTCGGGACAGGGACGCTTTCCTACGAGCAGTACTTC

d_call: TRBD1
v_call: TRBV12-5
clone_size: NA
j_call: TRBJ1-4
cdr3_aa: CASGSGQGHPTNEKLFF
cdr3_nt: TGTGCTAGTGGTTCAGGACAGGGGCATCCTACTAATGAAAAACTGTTTTTT

d_call: NA
v_call: TRBV5-1
clone_size: NA
j_call: TRBJ1-1
cdr3_aa: CASSWRDPNTEAFF
cdr3_nt: TGCGCCAGCAGCTGGCGGGACCCGAACACTGAAGCTTTCTTT

d_call: NA
v_call: TRBV7-8
clone_size: NA
j_call: TRBJ1-3
cdr3_aa: CASSTYGRGDGNTIYF
cdr3_nt: TGTGCCAGCAGCACATATGGCAGGGGCGATGGAAACACCATATATTTT

d_call: NA
v_call: TRBV18
clone_size: NA
j_call: TRBJ2-5
cdr3_aa: CASSRVGETQYF
cdr3_nt: TGTGCCAGCTCACGAGTTGGAGAGACCCAGTACTTC

d_call: TRBD1
v_call: TRBV11-2
clone_size: NA
j_call: TRBJ2-4
cdr3_aa: CASRKVGQGRAKNIQYF
cdr3_nt: TGTGCCAGCAGAAAAGTCGGACAGGGACGAGCCAAAAACATTCAGTACTTC

d_call: TRBD2
v_call: TRBV6-1
clone_size: once
j_call: TRBJ2-3
cdr3_aa: CASSPGLGTDTQYF
cdr3_nt: TGTGCCAGCAGCCCGGGACTAGGGACAGATACGCAGTATTTT

d_call: NA
v_call: TRBV7-2
clone_size: NA
j_call: TRBJ1-2
cdr3_aa: CASSLPGKYGYTF
cdr3_nt: TGTGCCAGCAGCTTACCGGGGAAGTATGGCTACACCTTC

d_call: TRBD2
v_call: TRBV4-3
clone_size: NA
j_call: TRBJ2-3
cdr3_aa: CASSQELSGGTDTQYF
cdr3_nt: TGCGCCAGCAGCCAAGAATTGAGCGGGGGCACAGATACGCAGTATTTT

d_call: NA
v_call: TRBV19
clone_size: NA
j_call: TRBJ1-1
cdr3_aa: CASSSQGRTEAFF
cdr3_nt: TGTGCCAGTAGTAGTCAGGGTCGCACTGAAGCTTTCTTT

d_call: NA
v_call: TRBV28
clone_size: NA
j_call: TRBJ1-1
cdr3_aa: CASSLGQLTEAFF
cdr3_nt: TGTGCCAGCAGTTTAGGACAGCTAACTGAAGCTTTCTTT

d_call: NA
v_call: TRBV21-1
clone_size: NA
j_call: TRBJ2-7
cdr3_aa: CASSPGQGYSYEQYF
cdr3_nt: TGTGCCAGCAGCCCCGGACAGGGGTACTCCTACGAGCAGTACTTC

d_call: TRBD1
v_call: TRBV5-6
clone_size: NA
j_call: TRBJ1-5
cdr3_aa: CASSLNRGRNQPQHF
cdr3_nt: TGTGCCAGCAGCTTGAACAGGGGGCGAAATCAGCCCCAGCATTTT

d_call: NA
v_call: TRBV6-1
clone_size: NA
j_call: TRBJ1-1
cdr3_aa: CATLEALVNTEAFF
cdr3_nt: TGTGCCACCCTAGAGGCCCTCGTGAACACTGAAGCTTTCTTT

d_call: TRBD2
v_call: TRBV7-3
clone_size: once
j_call: TRBJ2-1
cdr3_aa: CASRAGGAYNEQFF
cdr3_nt: TGTGCCAGCAGAGCGGGGGGGGCCTACAATGAGCAGTTCTTC

d_call: NA
v_call: TRBV11-2
clone_size: NA
j_call: TRBJ1-2
cdr3_aa: CASSPSRQSYGYTF
cdr3_nt: TGTGCCAGCAGCCCCTCCCGACAAAGCTATGGCTACACCTTC

d_call: NA
v_call: TRBV11-2
clone_size: NA
j_call: TRBJ2-3
cdr3_aa: CASSERGDTQYF
cdr3_nt: TGTGCCAGCAGCGAGAGAGGAGATACGCAGTATTTT

d_call: TRBD1
v_call: TRBV27
clone_size: NA
j_call: TRBJ1-2
cdr3_aa: CASSLDRGHYGYTF
cdr3_nt: TGTGCCAGCAGCTTGGACAGGGGTCACTATGGCTACACCTTC

d_call: TRBD2
v_call: TRBV4-1
clone_size: NA
j_call: TRBJ2-5
cdr3_aa: CASSLTSGGTEETQYF
cdr3_nt: TGCGCCAGCAGCCTAACTAGCGGGGGGACCGAAGAGACCCAGTACTTC

d_call: TRBD1
v_call: TRBV7-6
clone_size: NA
j_call: TRBJ2-3
cdr3_aa: CASSLGAFLGQGADTQYF
cdr3_nt: TGTGCCAGCAGCTTAGGAGCGTTTTTAGGACAGGGGGCAGATACGCAGTATTTT

d_call: TRBD2
v_call: TRBV7-2
clone_size: once
j_call: TRBJ2-7
cdr3_aa: CASSPRGVAGAGEQYF
cdr3_nt: TGTGCCAGCAGCCCGCGAGGGGTAGCGGGGGCGGGGGAGCAGTACTTC

d_call: NA
v_call: TRBV19
clone_size: NA
j_call: TRBJ1-6
cdr3_aa: CASSIFYFGQGNSPLHF
cdr3_nt: TGTGCCAGTAGTATTTTCTATTTCGGCCAGGGGAATTCACCCCTCCACTTT

d_call: NA
v_call: TRBV9
clone_size: NA
j_call: TRBJ1-2
cdr3_aa: CASSTRTAPNYGYTF
cdr3_nt: TGTGCCAGCAGCACCCGGACAGCACCTAACTATGGCTACACCTTC

d_call: NA
v_call: TRBV19
clone_size: NA
j_call: TRBJ2-1
cdr3_aa: CASCPSAGDEQFF
cdr3_nt: TGTGCCAGTTGTCCCTCGGCCGGGGATGAGCAGTTCTTC

d_call: NA
v_call: TRBV6-5
clone_size: NA
j_call: TRBJ2-7
cdr3_aa: CASTNAGGGTYEQYF
cdr3_nt: TGTGCCAGCACCAATGCCGGAGGAGGGACCTACGAGCAGTACTTC

d_call: NA
v_call: TRBV5-4
clone_size: NA
j_call: TRBJ2-7
cdr3_aa: CASSLAGSKSYEQYF
cdr3_nt: TGTGCCAGCAGCTTGGCCGGGAGTAAGTCCTACGAGCAGTACTTC

d_call: TRBD1
v_call: TRBV9
clone_size: NA
j_call: TRBJ2-1
cdr3_aa: CASKGDRGSYNEQFF
cdr3_nt: TGTGCCAGCAAAGGAGACAGGGGGTCCTACAATGAGCAGTTCTTC

d_call: NA
v_call: TRBV7-9
clone_size: NA
j_call: TRBJ2-5
cdr3_aa: CASSLYSGGETQYF
cdr3_nt: TGTGCCAGCAGCTTATATTCAGGTGGCGAGACCCAGTACTTC

d_call: NA
v_call: TRBV5-1
clone_size: NA
j_call: TRBJ1-5
cdr3_aa: CASSSGGNQPQHF
cdr3_nt: TGCGCCAGCAGCTCAGGGGGCAATCAGCCCCAGCATTTT

d_call: NA
v_call: TRBV30
clone_size: NA
j_call: TRBJ1-1
cdr3_aa: CAWSNMNTEAFF
cdr3_nt: TGTGCCTGGAGTAATATGAACACTGAAGCTTTCTTT

d_call: TRBD2
v_call: TRBV18
clone_size: once
j_call: TRBJ2-6
cdr3_aa: CASSPRGLAISGANVLTF
cdr3_nt: TGTGCCAGCTCACCCAGGGGACTAGCTATCTCTGGGGCCAACGTCCTGACTTTC

d_call: TRBD2
v_call: TRBV12-5
clone_size: NA
j_call: TRBJ2-1
cdr3_aa: CASVRISGGGYNEQFF
cdr3_nt: TGTGCTAGTGTAAGAATTTCCGGCGGGGGGTACAATGAGCAGTTCTTC

d_call: TRBD1
v_call: TRBV27
clone_size: NA
j_call: TRBJ1-2
cdr3_aa: CASSLTGVGYTF
cdr3_nt: TGTGCCAGCAGTCTCACAGGGGTTGGCTACACCTTC

d_call: NA
v_call: TRBV7-9
clone_size: NA
j_call: TRBJ1-4
cdr3_aa: CASSSRQREVGEKLFF
cdr3_nt: TGTGCCAGCAGCTCACGACAAAGGGAGGTTGGGGAAAAACTGTTTTTT

d_call: TRBD1
v_call: TRBV11-2
clone_size: NA
j_call: TRBJ2-7
cdr3_aa: CASSSRTGGDEQYF
cdr3_nt: TGTGCCAGCAGCTCACGGACAGGTGGGGACGAGCAGTACTTC

d_call: TRBD2
v_call: TRBV7-3
clone_size: once
j_call: TRBJ2-2
cdr3_aa: CASTPRGGHLNGGELFF
cdr3_nt: TGTGCCAGCACCCCCCGGGGGGGCCACTTGAATGGCGGGGAGCTGTTTTTT

d_call: NA
v_call: TRBV6-1
clone_size: NA
j_call: TRBJ2-7
cdr3_aa: CASRRVRSEQYF
cdr3_nt: TGTGCCAGCAGGCGCGTACGGTCGGAGCAGTACTTC

d_call: NA
v_call: TRBV5-4
clone_size: once
j_call: TRBJ1-1
cdr3_aa: CASSSAPGNTEAFF
cdr3_nt: TGTGCCAGCAGCTCTGCTCCAGGGAACACTGAAGCTTTCTTT

d_call: NA
v_call: TRBV30
clone_size: few
j_call: TRBJ2-7
cdr3_aa: CAWARDNRYEQYF
cdr3_nt: TGTGCCTGGGCACGGGACAATAGATACGAGCAGTACTTC